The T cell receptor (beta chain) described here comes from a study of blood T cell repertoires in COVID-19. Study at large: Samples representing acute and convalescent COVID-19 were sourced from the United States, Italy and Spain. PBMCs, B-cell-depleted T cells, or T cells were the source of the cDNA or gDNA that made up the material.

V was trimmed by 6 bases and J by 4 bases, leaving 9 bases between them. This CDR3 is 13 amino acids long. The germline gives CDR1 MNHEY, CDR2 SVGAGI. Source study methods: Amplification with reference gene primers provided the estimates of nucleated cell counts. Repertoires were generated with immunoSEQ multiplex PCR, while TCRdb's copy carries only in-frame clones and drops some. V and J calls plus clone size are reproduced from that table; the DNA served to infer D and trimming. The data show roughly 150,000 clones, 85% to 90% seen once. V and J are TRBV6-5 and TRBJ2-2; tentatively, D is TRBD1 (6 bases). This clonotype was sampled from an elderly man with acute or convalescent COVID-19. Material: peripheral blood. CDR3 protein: CASRRQATGELFF. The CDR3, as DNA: TGTGCCAGCAGACGACAGGCCACCGGGGAGCTGTTTTTT.